The present T cell receptor beta chain was sequenced within a study of T cell responses to AZD1222 COVID-19 vaccine. To note about this clone: Its antigen is currently unknown.

Study-level results: Only a handful of AZD1222 recipients were seropositive at baseline. Females outnumbered males among donors, who were mostly white British; clonal diversity was possibly underestimated. All repertoire sampling was performed exclusively after the peak T cell response.

Germline V gene lookup returns CDR1 MDHEN and CDR2 SYDVKM. The germline V and J ends were trimmed by 6 bases and 4 bases, with 9 bases remaining between them. The length of the CDR3 is 12 residues. Assay used: immunoSEQ multiplex PCR; TCRdb lists only in-frame clones, some missing. Altogether roughly 120,000 clones are present, approximately 90% being singletons, with the ten largest covering approximately 7.5%. The clonotype originates from an adult in good health. V usage is TRBV28 and J usage is TRBJ1-2; possible D gene TRBD1, 5 bases. The sequences come from peripheral blood, collected on day 0 of AZD1222 vaccination. CDR3 nucleotides: TGTGCCAGCAGGCTCGGGGGCTATGGCTACACCTTC. Encoded protein: CASRLGGYGYTF.